This T cell receptor beta chain comes out of a study of cytomegalovirus exposure and HLA in healthy donors. General observations from the study: Evidence from a later analysis indicated that most CMV-associated TCR beta chains looked HLA-restricted.

It was with 60 Vbeta and 13 Jbeta primers that the PCR ran. Assay used: immunoSEQ multiplex PCR; TCRdb lists only in-frame clones, some missing. Counted here are 130,000 or so clones, roughly 85% occurring once; the ten biggest clones make up approximately 6.7%. As concerns this clone: Its antigen is unknown.

The specimen was PBMCs. The clonotype was recovered from a woman under 40 in good health and CMV-seropositive.

CDR3 region: CASSFLQGSGEQYF. The CDR3 coding sequence is TGCGCCAGCAGCTTCCTTCAAGGCTCGGGCGAGCAGTACTTC. V and J are TRBV5-1 and TRBJ2-7; no clear D gene. Germline-derived CDR1 and CDR2 are SGHRS and YFSETQ. The CDR3 length is 14 residues. V shed 2 bases and J shed 6 bases, with 15 bases lying between them.